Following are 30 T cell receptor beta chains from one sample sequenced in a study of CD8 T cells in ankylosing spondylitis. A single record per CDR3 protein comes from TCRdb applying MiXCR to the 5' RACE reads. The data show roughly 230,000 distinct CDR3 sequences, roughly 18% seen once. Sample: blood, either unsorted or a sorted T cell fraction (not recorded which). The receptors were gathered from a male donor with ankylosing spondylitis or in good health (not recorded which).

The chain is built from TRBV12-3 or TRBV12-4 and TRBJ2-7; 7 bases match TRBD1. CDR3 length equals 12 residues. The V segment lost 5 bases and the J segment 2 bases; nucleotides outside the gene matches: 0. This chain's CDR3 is CASSGTAYEQYF. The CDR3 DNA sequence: TGTGCCAGCAGTGGGACAGCCTACGAGCAGTACTTC.

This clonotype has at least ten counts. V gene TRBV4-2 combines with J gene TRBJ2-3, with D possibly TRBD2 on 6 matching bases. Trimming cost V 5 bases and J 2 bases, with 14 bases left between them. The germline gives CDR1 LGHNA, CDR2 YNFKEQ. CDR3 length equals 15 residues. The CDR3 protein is CASSGRDQTTDTQYF. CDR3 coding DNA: TGTGCCAGCAGCGGGCGGGACCAGACCACAGATACGCAGTATTTT.

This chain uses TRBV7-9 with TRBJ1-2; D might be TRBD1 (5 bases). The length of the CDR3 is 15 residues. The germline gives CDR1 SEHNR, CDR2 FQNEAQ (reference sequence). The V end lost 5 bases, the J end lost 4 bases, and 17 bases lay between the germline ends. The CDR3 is CASSLEGYPGYGYTF. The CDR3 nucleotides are TGTGCCAGCAGCCTGGAGGGGTATCCAGGCTATGGCTACACCTTC.

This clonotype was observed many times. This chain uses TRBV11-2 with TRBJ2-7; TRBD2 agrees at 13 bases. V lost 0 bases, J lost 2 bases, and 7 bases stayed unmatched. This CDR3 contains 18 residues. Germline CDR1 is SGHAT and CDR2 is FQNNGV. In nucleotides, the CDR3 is TGTGCCAGCAGCTTAGACCTAAGCGGACTAGCGGGAGCCTACGAGCAGTACTTC. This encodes CASSLDLSGLAGAYEQYF.

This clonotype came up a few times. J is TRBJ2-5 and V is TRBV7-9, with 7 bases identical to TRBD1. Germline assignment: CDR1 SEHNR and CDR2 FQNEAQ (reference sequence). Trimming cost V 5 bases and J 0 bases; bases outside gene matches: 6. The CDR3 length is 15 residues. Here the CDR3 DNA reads TGTGCCAGCAGCCCCCGGGACAGTAACCAAGAGACCCAGTACTTC. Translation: CASSPRDSNQETQYF. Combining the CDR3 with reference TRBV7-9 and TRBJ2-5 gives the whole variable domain DTGVSQNPRHKITKRGQNVTFRCDPISEHNRLYWYRQTLGQGPEFLTYFQNEAQLEKSRLLSDRFSAERPKGSFSTLEIQRTEQGDSAMYLCASSPRDSNQETQYFGPGTRLLVL.

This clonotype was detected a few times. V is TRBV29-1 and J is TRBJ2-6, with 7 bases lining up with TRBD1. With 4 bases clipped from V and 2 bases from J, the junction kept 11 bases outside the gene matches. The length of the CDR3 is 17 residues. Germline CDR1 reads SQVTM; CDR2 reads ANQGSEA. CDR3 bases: TGCAGCGTTGGGACAGGTGGAGGACCTGCTGGGGCCAACGTCCTGACTTTC. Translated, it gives CSVGTGGGPAGANVLTF.

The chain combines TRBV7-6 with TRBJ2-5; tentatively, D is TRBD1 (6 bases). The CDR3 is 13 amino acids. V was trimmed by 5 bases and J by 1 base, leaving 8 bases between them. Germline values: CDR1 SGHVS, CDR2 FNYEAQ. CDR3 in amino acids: CASSGQTQETQYF. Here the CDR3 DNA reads TGTGCCAGCAGCGGACAGACCCAAGAGACCCAGTACTTC.

This chain's CDR3 is CASSQDRGYPNIQYF. The CDR3 DNA is TGCGCCAGCAGCCAAGATCGAGGGTATCCAAACATTCAGTACTTC. The V and J genes are TRBV4-3 and TRBJ2-4, with D tentatively TRBD2 (5 bases). Per the germline V gene, CDR1 is LGHNA and CDR2 is YSLEER. The CDR3 spans 15 residues. The V end was cut by 0 bases, the J end by 6 bases, with 12 bases between.

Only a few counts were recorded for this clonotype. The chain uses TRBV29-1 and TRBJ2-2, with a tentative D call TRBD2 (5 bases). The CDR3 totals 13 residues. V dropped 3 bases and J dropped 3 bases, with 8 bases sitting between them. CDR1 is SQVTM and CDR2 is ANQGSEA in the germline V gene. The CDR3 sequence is CSVDGMDTGELFF. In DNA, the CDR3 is TGCAGCGTTGACGGGATGGACACCGGGGAGCTGTTTTTT.

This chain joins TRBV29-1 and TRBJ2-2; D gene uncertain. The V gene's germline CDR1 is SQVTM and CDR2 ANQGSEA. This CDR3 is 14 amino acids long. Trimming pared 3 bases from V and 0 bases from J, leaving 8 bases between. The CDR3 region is CSVDSGTNTGELFF. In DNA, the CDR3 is TGCAGCGTTGATTCGGGTACGAACACCGGGGAGCTGTTTTTT.

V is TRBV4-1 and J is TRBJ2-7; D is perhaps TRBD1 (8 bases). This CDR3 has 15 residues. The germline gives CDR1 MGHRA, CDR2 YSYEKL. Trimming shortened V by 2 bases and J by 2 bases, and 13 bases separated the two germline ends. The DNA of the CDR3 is TGCGCCAGCAGCCAAAGGACAGGGACTACCTACGAGCAGTACTTC. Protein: CASSQRTGTTYEQYF.

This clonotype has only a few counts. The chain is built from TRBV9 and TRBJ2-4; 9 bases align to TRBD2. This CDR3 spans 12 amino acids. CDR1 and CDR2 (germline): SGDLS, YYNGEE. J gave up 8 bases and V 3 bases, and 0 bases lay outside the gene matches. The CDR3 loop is CASSGTSDIQYF. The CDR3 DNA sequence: TGTGCCAGCAGCGGGACTAGCGACATTCAGTACTTC.

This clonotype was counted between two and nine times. CDR3 loop: CSVEVFDRAEAFF. The CDR3 region has the DNA TGCAGCGTTGAAGTCTTCGACAGGGCTGAAGCTTTCTTT. V is TRBV29-1 and J is TRBJ1-1, with TRBD1 identical over 7 bases. Germline CDR1 SQVTM, CDR2 ANQGSEA. The ends lost 1 base at V and 6 bases at J; junction bases unmatched: 5. The CDR3 is 13 amino acids.

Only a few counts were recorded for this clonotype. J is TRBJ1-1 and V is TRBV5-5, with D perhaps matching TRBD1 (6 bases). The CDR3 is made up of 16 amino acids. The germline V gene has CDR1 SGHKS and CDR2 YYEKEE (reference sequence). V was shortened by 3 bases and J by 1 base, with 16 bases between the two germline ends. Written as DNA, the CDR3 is TGTGCCAGCAGCTGGCCGACCGGGACAAAGAACACTGAAGCTTTCTTT. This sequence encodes CASSWPTGTKNTEAFF. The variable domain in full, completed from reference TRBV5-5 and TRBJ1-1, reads DAGVTQSPTHLIKTRGQQVTLRCSPISGHKSVSWYQQVLGQGPQFIFQYYEKEERGRGNFPDRFSARQFPNYSSELNVNALLLGDSALYLCASSWPTGTKNTEAFFGQGTRLTVV.

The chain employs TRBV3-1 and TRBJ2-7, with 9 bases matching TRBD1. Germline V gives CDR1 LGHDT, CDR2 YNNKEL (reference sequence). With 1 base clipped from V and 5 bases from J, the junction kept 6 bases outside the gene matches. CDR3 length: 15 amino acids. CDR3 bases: TGTGCCAGCAGCCAAGTGGAGACAGGGGGTGACGAGCAGTACTTC. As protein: CASSQVETGGDEQYF.

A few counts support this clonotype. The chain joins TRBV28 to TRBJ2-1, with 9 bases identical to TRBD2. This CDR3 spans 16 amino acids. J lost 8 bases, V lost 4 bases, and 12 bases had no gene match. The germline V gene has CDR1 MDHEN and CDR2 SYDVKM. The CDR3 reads CASSSLETSGGDEQFF. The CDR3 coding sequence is TGTGCCAGCAGTTCCCTCGAGACTAGCGGAGGGGATGAGCAGTTCTTC.

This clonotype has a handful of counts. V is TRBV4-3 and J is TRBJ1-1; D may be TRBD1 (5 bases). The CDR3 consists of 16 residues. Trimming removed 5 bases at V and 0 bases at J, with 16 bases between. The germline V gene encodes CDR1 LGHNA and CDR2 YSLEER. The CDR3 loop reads CASSVDSAGMNTEAFF. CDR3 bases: TGCGCCAGCAGCGTCGACAGTGCGGGGATGAACACTGAAGCTTTCTTT.

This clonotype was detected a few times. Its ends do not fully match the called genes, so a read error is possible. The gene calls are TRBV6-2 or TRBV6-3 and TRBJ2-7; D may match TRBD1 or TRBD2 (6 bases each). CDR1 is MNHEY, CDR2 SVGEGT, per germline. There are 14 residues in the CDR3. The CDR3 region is CASTQRGAVYAQYF. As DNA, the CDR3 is TGTGCCAGCACCCAAAGGGGGGCTGTCTACGCGCAGTACTTC.

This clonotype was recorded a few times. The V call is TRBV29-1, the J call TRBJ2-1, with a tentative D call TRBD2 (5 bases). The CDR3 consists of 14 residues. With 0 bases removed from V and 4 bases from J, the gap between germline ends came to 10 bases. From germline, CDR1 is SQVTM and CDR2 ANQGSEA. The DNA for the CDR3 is TGCAGCGTTGAAGATCCCGGACTGTACAATGAGCAGTTCTTC. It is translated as CSVEDPGLYNEQFF.

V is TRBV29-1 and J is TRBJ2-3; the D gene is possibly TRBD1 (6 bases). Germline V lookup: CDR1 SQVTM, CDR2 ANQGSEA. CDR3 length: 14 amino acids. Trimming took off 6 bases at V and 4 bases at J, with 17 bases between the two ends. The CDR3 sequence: CSVPRDTLPDTQYF. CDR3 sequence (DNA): TGCAGCGTCCCCCGGGACACCTTACCAGATACGCAGTATTTT.

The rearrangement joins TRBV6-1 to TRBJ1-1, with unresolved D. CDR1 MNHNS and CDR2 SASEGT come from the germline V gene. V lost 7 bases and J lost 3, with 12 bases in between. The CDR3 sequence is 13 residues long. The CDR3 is CASILGWDTEAFF. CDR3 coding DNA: TGTGCCAGCATCCTAGGGTGGGACACTGAAGCTTTCTTT.

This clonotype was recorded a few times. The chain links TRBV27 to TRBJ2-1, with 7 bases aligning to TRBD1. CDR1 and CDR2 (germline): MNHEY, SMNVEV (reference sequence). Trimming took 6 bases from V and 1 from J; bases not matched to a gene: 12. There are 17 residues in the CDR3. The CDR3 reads CASRVGTDSQSYNEQFF. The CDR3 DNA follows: TGTGCCAGCAGGGTTGGGACAGACAGTCAATCCTACAATGAGCAGTTCTTC.

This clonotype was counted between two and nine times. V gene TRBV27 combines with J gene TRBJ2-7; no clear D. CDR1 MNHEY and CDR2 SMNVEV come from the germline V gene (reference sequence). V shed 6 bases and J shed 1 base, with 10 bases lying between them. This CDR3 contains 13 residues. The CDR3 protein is CASRRTPSYEQYF. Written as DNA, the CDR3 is TGTGCCAGCAGGAGGACCCCTTCCTACGAGCAGTACTTC.

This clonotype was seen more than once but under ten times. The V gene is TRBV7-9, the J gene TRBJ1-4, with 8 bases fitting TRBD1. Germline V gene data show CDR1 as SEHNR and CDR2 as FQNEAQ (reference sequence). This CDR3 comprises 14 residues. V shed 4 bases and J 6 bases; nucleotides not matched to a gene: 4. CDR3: CASSWTGRDEKLFF. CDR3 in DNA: TGTGCCAGCAGCTGGACAGGGAGGGATGAAAAACTGTTTTTT.

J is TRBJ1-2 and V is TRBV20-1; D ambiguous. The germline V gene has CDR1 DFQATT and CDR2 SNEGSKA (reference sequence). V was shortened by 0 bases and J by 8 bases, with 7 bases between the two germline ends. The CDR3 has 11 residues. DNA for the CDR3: TGCAGTGCTAGAGATCCCGACGGCTACACCTTC. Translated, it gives CSARDPDGYTF.

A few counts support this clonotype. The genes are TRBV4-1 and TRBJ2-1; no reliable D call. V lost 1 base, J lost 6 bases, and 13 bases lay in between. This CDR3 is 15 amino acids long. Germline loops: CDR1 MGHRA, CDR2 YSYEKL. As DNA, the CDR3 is TGCGCCAGCAGCCAAGTTGCGGACCTCTCCAATGAGCAGTTCTTC. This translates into CASSQVADLSNEQFF.

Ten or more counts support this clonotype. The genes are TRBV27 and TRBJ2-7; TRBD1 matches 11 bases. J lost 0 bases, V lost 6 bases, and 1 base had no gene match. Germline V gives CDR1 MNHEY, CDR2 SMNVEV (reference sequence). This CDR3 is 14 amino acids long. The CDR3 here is CASSGTGGSYEQYF. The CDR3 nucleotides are TGTGCCAGCAGCGGGACAGGGGGCTCCTACGAGCAGTACTTC.

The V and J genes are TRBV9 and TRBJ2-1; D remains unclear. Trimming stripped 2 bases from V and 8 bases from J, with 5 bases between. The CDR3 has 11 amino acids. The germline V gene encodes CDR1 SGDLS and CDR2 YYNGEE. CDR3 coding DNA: TGTGCCAGCAGCGTCCTAGATGAGCAGTTCTTC. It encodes CASSVLDEQFF.

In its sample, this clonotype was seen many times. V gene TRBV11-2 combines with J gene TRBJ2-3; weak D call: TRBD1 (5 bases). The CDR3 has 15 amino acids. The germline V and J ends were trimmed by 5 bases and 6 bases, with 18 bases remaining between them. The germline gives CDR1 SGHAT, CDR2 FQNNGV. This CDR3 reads CASSVSDTALDTQYF. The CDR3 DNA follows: TGTGCCAGCAGCGTATCGGACACGGCGCTGGATACGCAGTATTTT.

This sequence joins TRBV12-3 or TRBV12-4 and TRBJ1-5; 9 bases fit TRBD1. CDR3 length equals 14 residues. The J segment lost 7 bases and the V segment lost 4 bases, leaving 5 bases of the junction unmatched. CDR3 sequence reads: CASSSYRGRQPQHF. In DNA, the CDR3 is TGTGCCAGCAGTTCTTACAGGGGGCGACAGCCCCAGCATTTT.